This T cell receptor beta chain came from a study of T cells in localized non-small cell lung cancer. Study results and limitations: A median around 57 of the top 100 tumor clones appeared in adjacent lung. Measurement of T cell clonality placed uninvolved adjacent lung highest, above the level in tumor. Greater T cell density in blood accompanied longer overall survival. It remains possible that heterogeneity exists, since only one tumor region was sequenced.

This table comes from immunoSEQ multiplex PCR, and its TCRdb copy is limited to in-frame clones, with some not included. The table shows 730 or so clones, with around 25% occurring only once. Germline loops: CDR1 MNHGY, CDR2 SAAAGT. There are 15 residues in the CDR3. With 10 bases clipped from V and 7 bases from J, the junction kept 13 bases outside the gene matches. About this clone: Its matching antigen is unknown.

The clonotype was recovered from a woman aged 40-70 years with stage III lung adenocarcinoma. The chain has TRBV6-8 and TRBJ2-1, with TRBD2 identical over 10 bases. Sequenced here: normal lung tissue next to the tumor, sampled before any cancer treatment. The CDR3: CATRAPAGGPNEQFF. The CDR3 DNA follows: TGTGCCACTCGGGCCCCAGCGGGAGGGCCGAATGAGCAGTTCTTC.